Described below is a single T cell receptor (beta chain) sequence and its context. Its antigen is unknown. This specimen comes from a study of cytomegalovirus exposure and HLA in healthy donors. As for the study in general: The roughly 130 validation repertoires used the same platform as the 666 first-cohort repertoires, a later analysis reported. Study-wide results and caveats: A list of 150 or so TCR beta chains associated with cytomegalovirus was given. For cytomegalovirus status, the classifier reportedly gave diagnoses with high specificity and sensitivity. Rare TCR sequences predominated, though certain public TCRs were found in many donors.

The CDR3 loop spans 13 amino acids. The V and J ends lost 3 bases and 5 bases respectively, with 8 bases between them. CDR1 is MGHRA and CDR2 is YSYEKL in the germline V gene. The assay was immunoSEQ multiplex PCR, and TCRdb's table has in-frame clones only and misses some. This table holds some 150,000 clones, about 83% found once. The sequencing input was PBMCs. The chain employs TRBV4-1 and TRBJ1-5, with D perhaps matching TRBD1 (5 bases). This TCR was recovered from a woman in her twenties or thirties in good health and CMV-seronegative. CDR3 sequence (DNA): TGCGCCAGCAGCCAGGGACTAGATCAGCCCCAGCATTTT. This codes for CASSQGLDQPQHF.